One sample yielded the 26 T cell receptor beta chains listed below, sequenced in a study of OX40 agonist ivuxolimab in advanced cancers. Measured with immunoSEQ multiplex PCR; TCRdb has only the in-frame clones, and not every one. This table holds 95,000 to 100,000 clones, roughly four fifths found once. This specimen was CD4+ or CD8+ T cells sorted from blood, taken in a trial of the OX40 agonist ivuxolimab. These receptors were collected from an adult with an advanced solid tumor such as melanoma, head and neck, liver or kidney cancer.

J is TRBJ1-2 and V is TRBV5-1; 10 bases fit TRBD1. The CDR3 is made up of 12 amino acids. V gave up 6 bases and J gave up 6 bases; unmatched junction bases: 2. Germline loops: CDR1 SGHRS, CDR2 YFSETQ. The CDR3 nucleotides are TGCGCCAGCACGACAGGGGGCGATGGCTACACCTTC. Residues: CASTTGGDGYTF.

The chain links TRBV11-2 to TRBJ2-7; D gene ambiguous. V lost 1 base, J lost 4 bases, and 8 bases lay in between. CDR3 length equals 13 residues. The germline gives CDR1 SGHAT, CDR2 FQNNGV. The CDR3 bases are TGTGCCAGCAGCTTAGGTCCGGGTTACGAGCAGTACTTC. This encodes CASSLGPGYEQYF.

The J gene is TRBJ2-3, the V gene TRBV9; 9 bases align to TRBD2. Germline V gene lookup returns CDR1 SGDLS and CDR2 YYNGEE. V lost 0 bases to trimming and J lost 4 bases; unmatched junction nucleotides: 3. The CDR3 contains 15 residues. CDR3 DNA: TGTGCCAGCAGCGTAGTAGCGGGAGTAGCAGATACGCAGTATTTT. Its protein is CASSVVAGVADTQYF. Full variable domain (outside the CDR3, taken from reference TRBV9 and TRBJ2-3): DSGVTQTPKHLITATGQRVTLRCSPRSGDLSVYWYQQSLDQGLQFLIQYYNGEERAKGNILERFSAQQFPDLHSELNLSSLELGDSALYFCASSVVAGVADTQYFGPGTRLTVL.

This clone was recorded once. The CDR3 DNA follows: TGTGCCATCAGTGGACAGGTCGGTGAAAAACTGTTTTTT. Protein: CAISGQVGEKLFF. V is TRBV10-3 and J is TRBJ1-4, with a tentative D call TRBD1 (6 bases). Germline loops: CDR1 ENHRY, CDR2 SYGVKD. V gave up 4 bases and J gave up 7 bases, with 10 bases separating them. This CDR3 spans 13 amino acids.

This chain connects TRBV11-2 to TRBJ2-1; TRBD2 aligns across 9 bases. Germline V CDR1 and CDR2: SGHAT, FQNNGV. The CDR3 totals 14 residues. Trimming at V came to 4 bases and at J to 9 bases, leaving 7 bases not matched to a gene. The CDR3 protein is CASSSSGGISEQFF. DNA of the CDR3: TGTGCCAGCAGCTCAAGCGGGGGGATCTCTGAGCAGTTCTTC. The variable domain in full, completed from reference TRBV11-2 and TRBJ2-1, reads EAGVAQSPRYKIIEKRQSVAFWCNPISGHATLYWYQQILGQGPKLLIQFQNNGVVDDSQLPKDRFSAERLKGVDSTLKIQPAKLEDSAVYLCASSSSGGISEQFFGPGTRLTVL.

The rearrangement uses TRBV7-6 and TRBJ2-1; D gene ambiguous. This CDR3 contains 14 residues. Deletions cut 1 base from V and 1 base from J, with 5 bases between. In germline, CDR1 is SGHVS, CDR2 FNYEAQ. CDR3 sequence: CASSLGPSYNEQFF. The CDR3 nucleotides read TGTGCCAGCAGCTTAGGGCCTTCCTACAATGAGCAGTTCTTC.

This clone was picked up one time. V gene TRBV14 combines with J gene TRBJ2-1; possibly TRBD2 for D (6 bases). The CDR3 spans 13 residues. Per germline, CDR1 SGHDN and CDR2 FVKESK. V lost 6 bases and J lost 7, with 13 bases in between. The DNA of the CDR3 is TGTGCCAGCAGGGGCGGTAGCGGAAATGAGCAGTTCTTC. This gives the protein CASRGGSGNEQFF.

The CDR3: CASSQDLASGGWLNEQFF. The CDR3 bases are TGTGCCAGCAGCCAAGATTTGGCTAGCGGGGGGTGGCTAAATGAGCAGTTCTTC. The V gene is TRBV14, the J gene TRBJ2-1; 11 bases are shared with TRBD2. Germline V gene lookup returns CDR1 SGHDN and CDR2 FVKESK. The CDR3 runs 18 residues. Losses at the gene ends were 0 bases for V and 7 bases for J; bases not matched to a gene: 11.

The chain is built from TRBV5-8 and TRBJ2-7; D remains ambiguous. The V gene's germline CDR1 is SGHTS and CDR2 YDEGEE. This CDR3 spans 13 amino acids. Trimming stripped 4 bases from V and 3 bases from J, with 11 bases between. DNA for the CDR3: TGTGCCAGCAGCGCGGCTTACATCTACGAGCAGTACTTC. It translates to CASSAAYIYEQYF. The full variable domain, completed using reference TRBV5-8 and TRBJ2-7, is EAGVTQSPTHLIKTRGQQATLRCSPISGHTSVYWYQQALGLGLQFLLWYDEGEERNRGNFPPRFSGRQFPNYSSELNVNALELEDSALYLCASSAAYIYEQYFGPGTRLTVT.

This clone has only one observation. The chain employs TRBV27 and TRBJ2-1, with 12 bases that match TRBD2. Trimming removed 8 bases from V and 1 base from J; junction bases left unmatched: 3. Germline CDR1 reads MNHEY; CDR2 reads SMNVEV (reference sequence). This CDR3 is built from 15 residues. The CDR3 coding sequence is TGTGCCAGCGGTCTAGCGGGAGGGTCCTACAATGAGCAGTTCTTC. Amino acids: CASGLAGGSYNEQFF.

The V and J genes are TRBV18 and TRBJ1-1, with TRBD1 identical over 10 bases. This CDR3 region has 14 residues. Germline assignment: CDR1 KGHSH and CDR2 LQKENI. J gave up 2 bases and V 4 bases, and 1 base lay outside the gene matches. This CDR3 reads CASSRTGGNTEAFF. The CDR3 DNA is TGTGCCAGCTCACGGACAGGGGGAAACACTGAAGCTTTCTTT.

This clone was picked up one time. V usage is TRBV6-5 and J usage is TRBJ1-1; D is possibly TRBD1 (6 bases). Germline V gene data show CDR1 as MNHEY and CDR2 as SVGAGI. V lost 0 bases, J lost 4 bases, and 9 bases lay in between. The length of the CDR3 is 14 residues. The CDR3 loop reads CASSYSKGGTEAFF. For the CDR3, the DNA is TGTGCCAGCAGTTACTCGAAGGGGGGCACTGAAGCTTTCTTT.

The chain is built from TRBV7-2 and TRBJ1-2; maybe TRBD1 (5 bases). Per germline, CDR1 SGHTA and CDR2 FQGNSA. Trimming removed 3 bases at V and 6 bases at J, with 11 bases between. The CDR3 totals 13 residues. For the CDR3, the DNA is TGTGCCAGCAGCTTTCAGCTAGGGGATGGCTACACCTTC. Translated, it gives CASSFQLGDGYTF.

This rearrangement joins TRBV27 to TRBJ2-2; 9 bases are a match to TRBD1. The germline CDR1 and CDR2 sequences are MNHEY and SMNVEV (reference sequence). The CDR3 consists of 16 residues. V shed 1 base, J shed 1 base, and the junction held 1 base outside the gene matches. CDR3 nucleotide sequence: TGTGCCAGCAGTTTATTGGGACAGGGGAACACCGGGGAGCTGTTTTTT. Encoded protein: CASSLLGQGNTGELFF.

This clone was picked up a small number of times. The chain couples TRBV19 to TRBJ1-6; D not certain. The V gene lost 4 bases and the J gene lost 6 bases, with 10 bases spanning the gap. The CDR3 extends over 14 amino acids. The germline CDR1 and CDR2 sequences are LNHDA and SQIVND (reference sequence). CDR3 DNA: TGTGCCAGTAGTAACCGGGCGTTTAATTCACCCCTCCACTTT. It encodes CASSNRAFNSPLHF.

This chain connects TRBV6-5 to TRBJ1-2, with TRBD1 matching 7 bases. The CDR3 loop spans 14 amino acids. After removal of 6 bases from V and 0 bases from J, the junction contained 4 bases not matched to a gene. The germline gives CDR1 MNHEY, CDR2 SVGAGI. The CDR3 spells CASRPTGTNYGYTF. The DNA of the CDR3 is TGTGCCAGCAGGCCGACAGGGACTAACTATGGCTACACCTTC.

This chain connects TRBV7-2 to TRBJ1-1, with D perhaps TRBD1 (6 bases). The CDR3 extends over 15 amino acids. Germline V gives CDR1 SGHTA, CDR2 FQGNSA. Trimming cost V 1 base and J 4 bases, with 13 bases left between them. The CDR3 bases are TGTGCCAGCAGCTTAGAGGTCGGCAGGGGCACTGAAGCTTTCTTT. Residues: CASSLEVGRGTEAFF.

The chain links TRBV10-3 to TRBJ1-1, with 10 nucleotides matching TRBD1. Trimming cost V 10 bases and J 1 base; bases outside gene matches: 12. This CDR3 comprises 16 residues. Looked up from germline, CDR1 is ENHRY and CDR2 is SYGVKD. The CDR3 loop reads CASRQGAEGENTEAFF. In DNA form, the CDR3 reads TGTGCCAGCAGACAGGGGGCAGAAGGGGAGAACACTGAAGCTTTCTTT.

The chain is built from TRBV12-5 and TRBJ2-6; no definite D call. Germline V gene data show CDR1 as LGHNT and CDR2 as FRNRAP. This CDR3 spans 15 amino acids. Trimming pared 1 base from V and 0 bases from J, leaving 4 bases between. The CDR3 is CASGLASSGANVLTF. Written as DNA, the CDR3 is TGTGCTAGTGGTTTGGCCAGCTCTGGGGCCAACGTCCTGACTTTC.

The chain recombines TRBV7-8 with TRBJ2-2, with D possibly TRBD1 on 5 matching bases. V dropped 2 bases and J dropped 1 base, with 14 bases sitting between them. CDR1 and CDR2 (germline): SGHVS, FQNEAQ. The CDR3 totals 17 residues. In DNA form, the CDR3 reads TGTGCCAGCAGCTTAAGAAGACAGCCGGGGAACACCGGGGAGCTGTTTTTT. It translates to CASSLRRQPGNTGELFF.

The CDR3 here is CASSGISVEQYF. The CDR3 bases are TGTGCCAGCAGCGGGATCTCGGTCGAGCAGTACTTC. The V call is TRBV9, the J call TRBJ2-7; D call uncertain. In germline, CDR1 is SGDLS, CDR2 YYNGEE. The germline V and J ends were trimmed by 3 bases and 6 bases, with 10 bases remaining between them. The CDR3 extends over 12 amino acids. Looking up the rest from reference TRBV9 and TRBJ2-7 gives the full variable domain: DSGVTQTPKHLITATGQRVTLRCSPRSGDLSVYWYQQSLDQGLQFLIQYYNGEERAKGNILERFSAQQFPDLHSELNLSSLELGDSALYFCASSGISVEQYFGPGTRLTVT.

This chain links TRBV7-2 with TRBJ1-3; tentative D call: TRBD1 (6 bases). The CDR3 contains 16 residues. Germline CDR1 is SGHTA and CDR2 is FQGNSA. The germline V and J ends were trimmed by 2 bases and 0 bases, with 11 bases remaining between them. In nucleotides, the CDR3 is TGTGCCAGCAGCTTAACAGGGAAGGGCTCTGGAAACACCATATATTTT. Translated, it gives CASSLTGKGSGNTIYF. Supplemented by reference TRBV7-2 and TRBJ1-3, the full variable domain reads GAGVSQSPSNKVTEKGKDVELRCDPISGHTALYWYRQSLGQGLEFLIYFQGNSAPDKSGLPSDRFSAERTGGSVSTLTIQRTQQEDSAVYLCASSLTGKGSGNTIYFGEGSWLTVV.

The J gene is TRBJ1-2, the V gene TRBV5-1; D perhaps matches TRBD1 (5 bases). Germline-derived CDR1 and CDR2 are SGHRS and YFSETQ. The CDR3 spans 14 residues. V was trimmed by 1 base and J by 7 bases, leaving 14 bases between them. In DNA form, the CDR3 reads TGCGCCAGCAGCTTGAACGAGGGGCTGGGTGGCTACACCTTC. The encoded protein is CASSLNEGLGGYTF. Supplemented by reference TRBV5-1 and TRBJ1-2, the full variable domain reads KAGVTQTPRYLIKTRGQQVTLSCSPISGHRSVSWYQQTPGQGLQFLFEYFSETQRNKGNFPGRFSGRQFSNSRSEMNVSTLELGDSALYLCASSLNEGLGGYTFGSGTRLTVV.

V gene TRBV5-4 combines with J gene TRBJ2-7, with 11 bases aligning to TRBD1. The CDR3 is 15 residues long. With V trimmed by 4 bases and J by 3 bases, 6 bases remained unmatched. Per the germline V gene, CDR1 is SGHNT and CDR2 is YYREEE (reference sequence). CDR3 DNA sequence: TGTGCCAGCAGCCAGGGGGGGACAGGGGGCTACGAGCAGTACTTC. It yields the protein CASSQGGTGGYEQYF.

The gene calls are TRBV5-1 and TRBJ2-1; D is undetermined. The CDR3 consists of 13 residues. V shed 0 bases and J shed 7 bases, with 8 bases lying between them. Germline CDR1 is SGHRS and CDR2 is YFSETQ. The CDR3 reads CASSLAVGNEQFF. The CDR3 region has the DNA TGCGCCAGCAGCTTGGCCGTGGGGAATGAGCAGTTCTTC.

The genes are TRBV30 and TRBJ2-3, with TRBD2 identical over 7 bases. With 0 bases clipped from V and 4 bases from J, the junction kept 7 bases outside the gene matches. The germline CDR1 and CDR2 sequences are GTSNPN and SVGIG (reference sequence). There are 15 residues in the CDR3. CDR3 in amino acids: CAWSVRTSASDTQYF. The CDR3 nucleotides read TGTGCCTGGAGTGTACGGACTAGTGCATCAGATACGCAGTATTTT.